The clone carrying this T cell receptor (beta chain) was seen many times. The sample belongs to a study of blood T cells in healthy people across ages. Study-wide context: Template switching recovered approximately one barcoded beta molecule for every two T cells.

A second PCR of about 6 to 11 cycles used a sample-barcoded 5' primer and a J-beta primer mix. Using its own MiXCR run on the 5' RACE reads, TCRdb lists one record per CDR3 protein. The table has 800,000 to 950,000 distinct CDR3 sequences, 29% seen once. Peripheral blood, ten milliliters per donor, was collected. RNA extraction gave at least 5 micrograms of total RNA per sample. These same records also appear under a second study, on T cells of mothers and their children.

The receptor was isolated from a woman between 40 and 50 years old in good health. Sequenced: blood.

CDR3 DNA: TGTGCCAGTAGTGTGATGACAGTACCAGCCTACGAGCAGTACTTC. Its translation: CASSVMTVPAYEQYF. The gene calls are TRBV19 and TRBJ2-7; TRBD1 might be the D (5 bases). The length of the CDR3 is 15 residues. V lost 5 bases and J 2 bases, leaving 16 bases between the germline ends. In germline, CDR1 is LNHDA, CDR2 SQIVND (reference sequence).